This TCR beta chain was profiled in a study of blood T cells in healthy people across ages. Primed by a sample-barcoded 5' primer and a J-beta primer mix, a second PCR proceeded for about 6 to 12 cycles. TCRdb fed the 5' RACE reads into MiXCR, producing one record per CDR3 protein. The table shows some 750,000 distinct CDR3 sequences, with roughly 20% occurring only once. Germline V gene data show CDR1 as MNHEY and CDR2 as SMNVEV (reference sequence). This CDR3 contains 16 residues. After removal of 6 bases from V and 0 bases from J, the junction contained 8 bases not matched to a gene. The specimen was blood. This chain uses TRBV27 with TRBJ2-3, with 8 positions matching TRBD2. The TCR sequence derives from a man between 65 and 85 years old in good health. CDR3 in amino acids: CASSTLLADSTDTQYF. The CDR3 DNA sequence: TGTGCCAGCAGCACTCTACTAGCGGATAGCACAGATACGCAGTATTTT.